These T cell receptor beta chains were read from a single sample in a study of radiation and T cells in renal cell carcinoma. Using immunoSEQ multiplex PCR, the repertoire was profiled, and TCRdb retains in-frame clones only, with some absent. The table records under 200,000 clones, roughly 90% of them present only once. This specimen was blood, taken from a patient whose treatment included radiotherapy and nephrectomy. The receptors shown here come from a woman aged 45-65 years with renal cell carcinoma. The conserved cysteine and the conserved F or W are not part of the CDR3 here.

j_call,v_call,cdr3_aa
TRBJ1-5,TRBV5-1,ASREDSNQPQH
TRBJ2-1,TRBV11-3,ASSLGSYNEQF
TRBJ1-2,TRBV2,ASSESAGLGYGYT
TRBJ1-6,TRBV4-1,ASSQPSGGNSPLH
TRBJ2-5,TRBV18,ASSPRGTGTQY
TRBJ1-1,TRBV6-5,ASSYSTWNTEAF
TRBJ1-4,TRBV15,ATSRGGTATNEKLF
TRBJ1-2,TRBV7-2,ASSSGRGYGYT
TRBJ2-3,TRBV7-3,ASSPHTSGDTDTQY
TRBJ1-1,TRBV5-6,ASSLNRVTEAF
TRBJ1-6,TRBV4-3,ASSQEPGGSSPLH
TRBJ2-3,TRBV6-4,ASSEVGEAGSLPDTQY
TRBJ1-2,TRBV19,ASSSRTGATYGYT
TRBJ1-5,TRBV18,ASSNGYQPQH
TRBJ2-2,TRBV6-5,ASSYFAGELF
TRBJ1-4,TRBV25-1,ASSEMRDQEKLF
TRBJ2-1,TRBV6-5,ASSYWTQSSYNEQF
TRBJ1-1,TRBV6-5,ASSYLGNTEAF
TRBJ2-2,TRBV4-2,ASSQDSVNTGELF
TRBJ2-7,TRBV5-1,ASSFTGGSHEQY
TRBJ1-1,TRBV7-9,ASSSNPGQGFNTEAF
TRBJ2-1,TRBV7-9,ASSGPGDSYEQF